This passage covers 31 T cell receptor beta chains from one sample sequenced in a study of PD-1 blockade in classical Hodgkin lymphoma. Using immunoSEQ multiplex PCR, the repertoire was profiled, and TCRdb retains in-frame clones only, with some absent. The sample includes over 15,000 clones, approximately 92% of them seen just once. Documented time point: newly diagnosed, previously untreated cHL patient sample. What was sequenced was peripheral blood mononuclear cells (PBMCs). The receptors were sampled from a human donor with classical Hodgkin lymphoma.

In this sample, this clone turned up a few times. The chain recombines TRBV27 with TRBJ1-2; TRBD1 aligns across 9 bases. Germline CDR1 is MNHEY and CDR2 is SMNVEV (reference sequence). The CDR3 has 13 amino acids. V shed 3 bases and J 7 bases; nucleotides not matched to a gene: 3. CDR3 amino acids: CASSFTGGPGYTF. Here the CDR3 DNA reads TGTGCCAGCAGTTTTACAGGGGGCCCTGGCTACACCTTC.

The V and J genes are TRBV25-1 and TRBJ1-1; D remains ambiguous. This CDR3 is built from 14 residues. The germline V gene encodes CDR1 MGHDK and CDR2 SYGVNS. V dropped 5 bases and J dropped 1 base, with 11 bases sitting between them. In nucleotides, the CDR3 is TGTGCCAGCAGTCCGGCAACGGCGAACACTGAAGCTTTCTTT. Its translation is CASSPATANTEAFF.

The chain couples TRBV6-5 to TRBJ2-7, with D possibly TRBD1 on 6 matching bases. Trimming took off 0 bases at V and 0 bases at J, with 12 bases between the two ends. The CDR3 consists of 16 residues. The germline CDR1 and CDR2 sequences are MNHEY and SVGAGI. The CDR3 protein is CASSYSQGWVSYEQYF. The CDR3 bases are TGTGCCAGCAGTTACTCCCAGGGGTGGGTCTCCTACGAGCAGTACTTC.

This CDR3 reads CASSASLGTKSYEQYF. The CDR3 coding sequence is TGTGCCAGCAGTGCATCTTTAGGGACAAAGTCCTACGAGCAGTACTTC. The chain uses TRBV25-1 and TRBJ2-7; TRBD1 might be the D (6 bases). Per germline, CDR1 MGHDK and CDR2 SYGVNS. The CDR3 runs 16 residues. Deletions cut 4 bases from V and 1 base from J, with 17 bases between.

In DNA, the CDR3 is TGTGCCAGCAGTGGTCTGCCAGGAGGAAACACCATATATTTT. It codes for CASSGLPGGNTIYF. The chain couples TRBV2 to TRBJ1-3; the D is unclear. The germline CDR1 and CDR2 sequences are SNHLY and FYNNEI. CDR3 length: 14 amino acids. V lost 4 bases and J 4 bases, leaving 11 bases between the germline ends.

The chain carries TRBV4-1 and TRBJ2-1; the match to TRBD2 covers 10 bases. The germline gives CDR1 MGHRA, CDR2 YSYEKL. V was clipped by 0 bases and J by 9 bases; unmatched bases: 5. This CDR3 contains 15 residues. CDR3: CASSQELAGTAEQFF. The CDR3, as DNA: TGCGCCAGCAGCCAAGAACTAGCGGGAACGGCTGAGCAGTTCTTC.

The chain uses TRBV7-3 and TRBJ2-7, with D uncertain. This CDR3 is built from 13 residues. Germline V gene sequence: CDR1 SGHTA, CDR2 FQGTGA. The V and J ends lost 6 bases and 3 bases respectively, with 12 bases between them. CDR3 residues: CASSKWVGYEQYF. CDR3 nucleotides: TGTGCCAGCAGTAAATGGGTCGGCTACGAGCAGTACTTC.

The V call is TRBV7-9, the J call TRBJ1-2; no clear D. The germline V and J ends were trimmed by 5 bases and 2 bases, with 12 bases remaining between them. Germline V gene sequence: CDR1 SEHNR, CDR2 FQNEAQ (reference sequence). CDR3 size: 14 residues. CDR3 bases: TGTGCCAGCAGCGACCCCGGGCGGAACTATGGCTACACCTTC. This codes for CASSDPGRNYGYTF.

The chain is built from TRBV2 and TRBJ2-7; perhaps TRBD1 as D (5 bases). V was pared by 9 bases and J by 2 bases, with 11 bases between. This CDR3 has 12 residues. CDR1 and CDR2 (germline): SNHLY, FYNNEI. The CDR3 loop is CASIGHPYEQYF. The CDR3 DNA follows: TGTGCCAGTATCGGACACCCCTACGAGCAGTACTTC. Full variable domain (remainder filled in from reference TRBV2 and TRBJ2-7): EPEVTQTPSHQVTQMGQEVILRCVPISNHLYFYWYRQILGQKVEFLVSFYNNEISEKSEIFDDQFSVERPDGSNFTLKIRSTKLEDSAMYFCASIGHPYEQYFGPGTRLTVT.

This clone is a singleton in its sample. The gene calls are TRBV6-1 and TRBJ2-3; the D is unclear. The CDR3 is 14 amino acids. V lost 2 bases to trimming and J lost 1 base, with 7 bases between them. Per the germline V gene, CDR1 is MNHNS and CDR2 is SASEGT. CDR3 region: CASSERRGTDTQYF. The CDR3 DNA follows: TGTGCCAGCAGTGAAAGACGGGGCACAGATACGCAGTATTTT.

The chain is built from TRBV11-2 and TRBJ1-1, with D unclear. Trimming took off 5 bases at V and 1 base at J, with 11 bases between the two ends. The CDR3 length is 14 residues. CDR1 and CDR2 from the germline V gene are SGHAT and FQNNGV. In nucleotides, the CDR3 is TGTGCCAGCAGCCCCCGCGGTTGGAACACTGAAGCTTTCTTT. Translating it yields CASSPRGWNTEAFF.

The gene calls are TRBV7-7 and TRBJ2-3, with D perhaps assigned TRBD1 or TRBD2 (5 bases each). Germline lookup yields CDR1 SSHAT and CDR2 FNYEAQ (reference sequence). The CDR3 is 18 residues long. Between the trimmed V and J ends, which lost 5 bases and 5 bases, there was a span of 26 bases. The CDR3 loop reads CASSPGVGGVPRGDTQYF. CDR3 DNA sequence: TGTGCCAGCAGCCCAGGCGTTGGGGGAGTGCCCCGAGGAGATACGCAGTATTTT.

The chain combines TRBV6-1 with TRBJ2-5; 10 bases line up with TRBD2. J lost 2 bases, V lost 2 bases, and 2 bases had no gene match. There are 15 residues in the CDR3. Germline CDR1 and CDR2: MNHNS and SASEGT. CDR3 protein: CASSEQAGGQETQYF. The CDR3 DNA sequence: TGTGCCAGCAGTGAACAAGCGGGAGGGCAAGAGACCCAGTACTTC.

V gene TRBV27 combines with J gene TRBJ2-1, with 8 bases fitting TRBD2. Germline trimming cut 1 base from V and 4 bases from J; bases unmatched to any gene: 6. The CDR3 extends over 16 amino acids. CDR1 and CDR2 (germline): MNHEY, SMNVEV (reference sequence). CDR3 in DNA: TGTGCCAGCAGTTTATTTCGGGTAGCGGGGTACAATGAGCAGTTCTTC. Protein product: CASSLFRVAGYNEQFF.

The V call is TRBV6-6, the J call TRBJ2-7; D perhaps matches TRBD2 (5 bases). Germline lookup yields CDR1 MNHNY and CDR2 SVGAGI (reference sequence). The V and J ends lost 2 bases and 2 bases respectively, with 7 bases between them. CDR3 length: 13 residues. The CDR3 sequence is CASSYPGTYEQYF. CDR3 DNA: TGTGCCAGCAGTTACCCGGGAACCTACGAGCAGTACTTC.

J is TRBJ2-2 and V is TRBV2; D call uncertain. With 5 bases removed from V and 4 bases from J, the gap between germline ends came to 5 bases. The CDR3 spans 12 residues. Germline values: CDR1 SNHLY, CDR2 FYNNEI. CDR3 protein: CASSTFTGELFF. CDR3 bases: TGTGCCAGCAGTACGTTCACCGGGGAGCTGTTTTTT.

The chain carries TRBV5-8 and TRBJ2-7; TRBD2 matches 9 bases. V was clipped by 0 bases and J by 6 bases; unmatched bases: 7. Germline V gene lookup returns CDR1 SGHTS and CDR2 YDEGEE. CDR3 length equals 15 residues. The CDR3 DNA reads TGTGCCAGCAGCTTGGATAATAGCGGGAGTTTCGAGCAGTACTTC. This encodes CASSLDNSGSFEQYF.

This clone was seen just once. The V and J genes are TRBV7-6 and TRBJ2-2; possibly TRBD2 for D (5 bases). The CDR3 length is 13 residues. Trimming took 7 bases from V and 8 from J, leaving 14 bases between them. CDR1 and CDR2 from the germline V gene are SGHVS and FNYEAQ. CDR3 protein: CASNRGGGGELFF. CDR3 DNA: TGTGCCAGCAACCGAGGCGGCGGGGGGGAGCTGTTTTTT.

The rearrangement links TRBV6-1 to TRBJ1-5, with TRBD1 as a possible D gene (5 bases). Trimming removed 6 bases from V and 5 bases from J, with 14 bases in between. The CDR3 is 14 residues long. Germline lookup yields CDR1 MNHNS and CDR2 SASEGT. CDR3 nucleotides: TGTGCCAGCAGCCCGACAGACAGACATCAGCCCCAGCATTTT. Residues: CASSPTDRHQPQHF.

This clone is a singleton in its sample. This chain joins TRBV5-4 and TRBJ2-7; 10 bases fit TRBD1. Losses at the gene ends were 3 bases for V and 5 bases for J; bases not matched to a gene: 8. The CDR3 contains 15 residues. CDR1 and CDR2 from the germline V gene are SGHNT and YYREEE (reference sequence). The CDR3 bases are TGTGCCAGCAGCTCCGGACAGGGGGTTGTCAACGAGCAGTACTTC. Amino acids: CASSSGQGVVNEQYF. The full variable domain, rest sourced from reference TRBV5-4 and TRBJ2-7, is ETGVTQSPTHLIKTRGQQVTLRCSSQSGHNTVSWYQQALGQGPQFIFQYYREEENGRGNFPPRFSGLQFPNYSSELNVNALELDDSALYLCASSSGQGVVNEQYFGPGTRLTVT.

V is TRBV5-4 and J is TRBJ2-7; 8 nucleotides line up with TRBD1. After removal of 4 bases from V and 5 bases from J, the junction contained 11 bases not matched to a gene. Germline V gene lookup returns CDR1 SGHNT and CDR2 YYREEE (reference sequence). This CDR3 region has 15 residues. This CDR3 reads CASSGQGLGGNEQYF. The CDR3 nucleotides read TGTGCCAGCAGCGGACAGGGCCTCGGGGGAAACGAGCAGTACTTC.

The chain is built from TRBV5-1 and TRBJ1-2; D not resolved. This CDR3 spans 12 amino acids. Trimming stripped 0 bases from V and 4 bases from J, with 4 bases between. Germline V lookup: CDR1 SGHRS, CDR2 YFSETQ. The CDR3 sequence is CASSLVGYGYTF. CDR3 nucleotide sequence: TGCGCCAGCAGCTTGGTGGGCTATGGCTACACCTTC.

V gene TRBV5-1 combines with J gene TRBJ2-1; TRBD1 matches at 10 bases. Germline values: CDR1 SGHRS, CDR2 YFSETQ. J lost 3 bases, V lost 4 bases, and 1 base had no gene match. The CDR3 runs 14 residues. The CDR3 sequence: CASSRDRGYNEQFF. The CDR3 coding sequence is TGCGCCAGCAGCCGGGACAGGGGCTACAATGAGCAGTTCTTC.

The rearrangement links TRBV7-2 to TRBJ2-1; D is uncertain. CDR3 length: 13 amino acids. Trimming took 2 bases from V and 4 from J, leaving 6 bases between them. In germline, CDR1 is SGHTA, CDR2 FQGNSA. CDR3 in DNA: TGTGCCAGCAGCTTAAAGGATTACAATGAGCAGTTCTTC. Translation: CASSLKDYNEQFF.

V and J are TRBV25-1 and TRBJ2-3, with TRBD2 matching 13 bases. V trimming: 4 bases; J trimming: 1 base; junction bases outside the gene matches: 8. This CDR3 is built from 18 residues. In germline, CDR1 is MGHDK, CDR2 SYGVNS. In nucleotides, the CDR3 is TGTGCCAGCAGTGGCCAGACTAGCGGGAGGCGGGGCACAGATACGCAGTATTTT. It encodes CASSGQTSGRRGTDTQYF. The variable domain in full, with the rest retrieved from reference TRBV25-1 and TRBJ2-3, is EADIYQTPRYLVIGTGKKITLECSQTMGHDKMYWYQQDPGMELHLIHYSYGVNSTEKGDLSSESTVSRIRTEHFPLTLESARPSHTSQYLCASSGQTSGRRGTDTQYFGPGTRLTVL.

The rearrangement uses TRBV10-3 and TRBJ2-5, with 8 bases identical to TRBD2. The CDR3 is 14 amino acids. In germline, CDR1 is ENHRY, CDR2 SYGVKD. V lost 4 bases, J lost 5 bases, and 6 bases stayed unmatched. This CDR3 is CAISGIAGSETQYF. DNA of the CDR3: TGTGCCATCAGTGGTATAGCGGGGTCCGAGACCCAGTACTTC.

The genes are TRBV7-7 and TRBJ2-5; 11 nucleotides agree with TRBD2. V gave up 5 bases and J gave up 4 bases; unmatched junction bases: 9. Germline CDR1 and CDR2: SSHAT and FNYEAQ (reference sequence). This CDR3 is 16 amino acids long. The CDR3: CASSRDSGRAGETQYF. In DNA, the CDR3 is TGTGCCAGCAGCCGAGATAGCGGGAGGGCCGGAGAGACCCAGTACTTC.

The chain carries TRBV7-8 and TRBJ2-7; 10 bases line up with TRBD2. Unmatched junction bases numbered 11, after V lost 6 bases and J lost 6 bases. Germline V gives CDR1 SGHVS, CDR2 FQNEAQ. The CDR3 contains 15 residues. CDR3 in amino acids: CASRTGAGGPTEQYF. The CDR3 DNA is TGTGCCAGCAGAACGGGAGCGGGAGGGCCGACCGAGCAGTACTTC.

The rearrangement links TRBV2 to TRBJ2-7; 15 bases align to TRBD2. V trimming: 7 bases; J trimming: 3 bases; junction bases outside the gene matches: 10. The CDR3 loop spans 17 amino acids. In germline, CDR1 is SNHLY, CDR2 FYNNEI. The CDR3 DNA reads TGTGCCAGCATGGGGGGGACTAGCGGGAGGAGTAACTACGAGCAGTACTTC. Protein sequence: CASMGGTSGRSNYEQYF.

The chain joins TRBV7-6 to TRBJ2-1; D is unresolved. Trimming removed 5 bases at V and 5 bases at J, with 4 bases between. CDR3 length: 11 residues. Germline lookup yields CDR1 SGHVS and CDR2 FNYEAQ. Here the CDR3 DNA reads TGTGCCAGCAGCGTTAACAATGAGCAGTTCTTC. Protein sequence: CASSVNNEQFF.

This rearrangement joins TRBV28 to TRBJ1-5; D possibly corresponds to TRBD1 (5 bases). Germline assignment: CDR1 MDHEN and CDR2 SYDVKM. The CDR3 has 13 residues. Trimming took 3 bases from V and 11 from J, leaving 14 bases between them. CDR3 amino acids: CASSFARGGAQHF. The CDR3 bases are TGTGCCAGCAGTTTTGCCCGGGGGGGAGCCCAGCATTTT.